This T cell receptor beta chain was captured by sequencing in a study of cytomegalovirus exposure and HLA in healthy donors. Study-level information: A subsequent analysis reported that the 95 to 150 validation repertoires were produced on the same platform that had also been used for the 666 first-cohort repertoires. Study-level results: It was reported that the classifier diagnosed cytomegalovirus status with high specificity and sensitivity in both the original and validation cohorts.

As for this clone: Its matching antigen is unknown.

This table comes from immunoSEQ multiplex PCR, and its TCRdb copy is limited to in-frame clones, with some not included. The top ten clones hold 3% to 3.5% of a sample with 73,000 or so clones, roughly 93% of them seen once. After removal of 7 bases from V and 2 bases from J, the junction contained 16 bases not matched to a gene. Germline V gene lookup returns CDR1 MNHEY and CDR2 SMNVEV (reference sequence). The CDR3 covers 20 residues. This receptor was identified in a woman aged 18-35 years in good health and CMV-seropositive. The sequencing input was PBMCs. The chain employs TRBV27 and TRBJ2-1; TRBD2 matches 14 bases. CDR3 bases: TGTGCCAGCATCCCGCCCGGAGGACTAGCGGGAGGCCAGACCTACAATGAGCAGTTCTTC. It yields the protein CASIPPGGLAGGQTYNEQFF.